This T cell receptor (beta chain) was sequenced during a study of T cell repertoires in cytomegalovirus infection. Study in general: CMV epitopes that were recently identified and HLA-C-restricted were used alongside well-studied HLA-B-restricted ones. An indication of both CMV infection and matching HLA type came from public TCR beta signatures. Study-wide results and caveats: The ex vivo response was dominated by HLA-C-restricted CMV-specific TCR beta clonotypes. Using cumulative public TCR beta family frequency, the authors identified those who carried CMV together with the relevant HLA.

TCRdb fed the reads into MiXCR, producing one record per CDR3 protein. Here the sample spans 450,000 to 650,000 distinct CDR3 sequences, roughly 42% being singletons. Notes on this clonotype: What it recognizes is unknown.

This CDR3 comprises 16 residues. Trimming removed 5 bases from V and 2 bases from J; junction bases left unmatched: 7. The input for sequencing was cultured PBMCs, taken from culture after CMV antigen stimulation. The chain carries TRBV12-3 or TRBV12-4 and TRBJ2-1, with 9 bases aligning to TRBD2. This sequence originates from a human donor in good health (CMV status not recorded). Some clones in this sample may be carry-over from other donors' samples. The CDR3 region has the DNA TGTGCCAGCAGTCCATCAGCGGGAGGTCCCTACAATGAGCAGTTCTTC. It specifies CASSPSAGGPYNEQFF.